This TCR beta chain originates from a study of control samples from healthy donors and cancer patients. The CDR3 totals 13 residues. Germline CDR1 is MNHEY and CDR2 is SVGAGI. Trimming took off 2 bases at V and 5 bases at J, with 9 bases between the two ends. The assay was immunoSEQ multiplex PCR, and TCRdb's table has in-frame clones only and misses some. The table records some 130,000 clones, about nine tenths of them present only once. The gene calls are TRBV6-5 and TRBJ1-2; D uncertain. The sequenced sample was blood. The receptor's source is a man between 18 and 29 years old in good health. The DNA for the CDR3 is TGTGCCAGCAGTTACCTCGGACTTTATGGCTACACCTTC. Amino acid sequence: CASSYLGLYGYTF.